This T cell receptor beta chain was captured by sequencing in a study of T cell changes during pregnancy in multiple sclerosis. V was trimmed by 10 bases and J by 2 bases, leaving 23 bases between them. This CDR3 spans 16 amino acids. Germline CDR1 ENHRY, CDR2 SYGVKD. The table came from immunoSEQ multiplex PCR; TCRdb's copy has only in-frame clones and leaves some out. This sample has around 68,000 clones, with roughly 91% found just once. The sample here was peripheral blood, taken in the third trimester of pregnancy. The origin of this receptor is a female donor in good health, enrolled as a control in a pregnancy study. The rearrangement links TRBV10-3 to TRBJ1-2; D may be TRBD1 (5 bases). The chain's CDR3 is CATNPTGGQANYGYTF. Here the CDR3 DNA reads TGTGCCACCAATCCGACGGGGGGTCAGGCGAACTATGGCTACACCTTC.